The text below deals with one TCR beta chain. These data belong to a study of cytomegalovirus exposure and HLA in healthy donors. This CDR3 has 14 residues. Per germline, CDR1 SGHDN and CDR2 FVKESK. V was pared by 1 base and J by 3 bases, with 8 bases between. In the PCR, 60 Vbeta and 13 Jbeta primers were used. Profiling relied on immunoSEQ multiplex PCR, and the TCRdb table lists in-frame clones only, not all of them. This sample has fewer than 200,000 clones, with about four fifths found just once. The chain carries TRBV14 and TRBJ2-3, with D tentatively TRBD2 (5 bases). The origin of this receptor is a woman aged 50 to 60 in good health and CMV-seronegative. The sample consisted of PBMCs. This CDR3 reads CASSQGSGTDTQYF. The CDR3 region has the DNA TGTGCCAGCAGCCAAGGGTCGGGGACAGATACGCAGTATTTT. The variable domain in full, completed from reference TRBV14 and TRBJ2-3, reads EAGVTQFPSHSVIEKGQTVTLRCDPISGHDNLYWYRRVMGKEIKFLLHFVKESKQDESGMPNNRFLAERTGGTYSTLKVQPAELEDSGVYFCASSQGSGTDTQYFGPGTRLTVL.